This TCR beta chain was sequenced during a study of T cell clonotyping in hematopoietic cell transplantation. Recipient blood drawn about 28 days pretransplant and days 30, 100, 180 after. Data came from immunoSEQ multiplex PCR; TCRdb stores just in-frame clones and leaves some out. The sample has around 12,000 clones, roughly 83% seen once; the top ten hold about 6%. General observations from the study: Few recipient clonotypes overlapped donors; over 97% were de novo at given depth.

Germline CDR1 and CDR2: MGHRA and YSYEKL. This CDR3 has 16 residues. V shed 1 base and J 2 bases; nucleotides not matched to a gene: 5. This clone was picked up one time. Its antigen is undetermined. The chain combines TRBV4-1 with TRBJ2-4, with 7 bases matching TRBD2. This material consisted of PBMCs, taken 100 days after allogeneic stem cell transplant. The sequence was obtained from a female patient aged 40-50 years who had an allogeneic stem cell transplant from a related donor, so T cells may come from the graft donor. Some clones in this sample may be carry-over from other donors' samples. The CDR3 region is CASSQVLRESKNIQYF. The CDR3 bases are TGCGCCAGCAGCCAAGTCTTGCGGGAGTCCAAAAACATTCAGTACTTC.